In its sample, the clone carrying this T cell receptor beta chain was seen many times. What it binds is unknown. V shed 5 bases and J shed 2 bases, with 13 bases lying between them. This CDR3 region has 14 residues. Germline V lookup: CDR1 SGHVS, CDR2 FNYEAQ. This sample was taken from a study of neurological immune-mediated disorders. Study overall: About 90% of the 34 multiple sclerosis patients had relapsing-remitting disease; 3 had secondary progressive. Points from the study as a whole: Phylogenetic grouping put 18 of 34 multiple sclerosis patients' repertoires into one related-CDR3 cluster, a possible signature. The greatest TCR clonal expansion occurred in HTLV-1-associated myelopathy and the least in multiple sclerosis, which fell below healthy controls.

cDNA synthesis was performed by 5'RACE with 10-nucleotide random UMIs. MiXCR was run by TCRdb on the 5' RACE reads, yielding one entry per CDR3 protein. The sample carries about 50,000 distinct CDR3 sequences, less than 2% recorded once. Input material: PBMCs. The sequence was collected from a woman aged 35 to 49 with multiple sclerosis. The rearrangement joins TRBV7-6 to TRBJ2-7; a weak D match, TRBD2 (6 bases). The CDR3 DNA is TGTGCCAGCAGCCGGGAGCTTGGGCCCTACGAGCAGTACTTC. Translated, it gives CASSRELGPYEQYF. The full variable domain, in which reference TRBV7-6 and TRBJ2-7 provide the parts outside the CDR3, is GAGVSQSPRYKVTKRGQDVALRCDPISGHVSLYWYRQALGQGPEFLTYFNYEAQQDKSGLPNDRFSAERPEGSISTLTIQRTEQRDSAMYRCASSRELGPYEQYFGPGTRLTVT.